This T cell receptor beta chain was recorded in a study of Tregs in tolerant kidney transplant recipients (dated by TCRdb to between 2019 and 2020). Background on the whole study: The study used TCRbeta sequencing to identify donor-specific regulatory T cells before combined kidney and bone marrow transplantation, then tracked those cells after transplant. Summary of the overall study and its limitations: For some patients the PCR primers changed over time, which made it impossible to compare the samples from those patients at the nucleotide level. Expanding Tregs with activated donor B cells appeared to identify the most biologically relevant and donor-specific TCRbeta repertoire. Donor-specific Treg expansion was found to exceed global Treg expansion in tolerant patients, suggesting antigen-driven rather than nonspecific expansion. Biological reproducibility was not examined directly, but technical replication error appeared to be minimal. Because the study included only a small number of patients, the results must be confirmed in larger populations and under other immunosuppression protocols.

Concerning this clone itself: Its target antigen remains unknown. Base-call qualities are not available, and no considerably larger clone is one nucleotide away. Other DNA sequences in the sample encode the same CDR3.

The germline V gene provides CDR1 MNHNS and CDR2 SASEGT. The cysteine opens and the phenylalanine closes a CDR3 of 13 amino acids. Just the 39-base CDR3 DNA is kept, in frame starting at base 1. The V end gives up 4 bases and the J end 13 bases, leaving 6 bases in the junction not matched to a gene. For TCRbeta CDR3 sequencing, genomic DNA from the sorted cells was extracted using the QIAGEN DNeasy Blood and Tissue Kit. High-throughput TCRbeta CDR3 sequencing was carried out commercially through immunoSEQ, with PCR amplification with bias correction and internal controls included. The original pipeline was this. Unique productive TCRbeta sequences were defined by CDR3 nucleotide sequence where primers matched, otherwise by CDR3 amino acid sequence with Vbeta and Jbeta genes. To correct for sorting error, sequences found in more than one sorted population at a frequency ratio of 2:1 or less were discarded, and the remaining shared sequences were assigned to the population with the higher frequency. A sequence counted as donor-reactive if, in CFSE-low cells, the sequence had a frequency of at least 0.01% and was expanded at least 5-fold compared with unstimulated cells. Jensen-Shannon divergence, calculated on the top 100 TCRbeta sequences ranked by frequency, was used to quantify repertoire divergence. For any sample with multiple sequencing runs, sorting error was corrected in each run separately before the runs were pooled. TCRdb limited this immuneACCESS table to in-frame rearrangements with V and J called. A share of clones is missing; checked studies link under half to unresolved V genes, and the rest is unexplained. The V and J calls and the clone size are those of that table, but D and trimming were determined from the DNA. For this sample the table gives about 64,000 clones, of which over 75% were detected only once. The leading ten clones occupy 3.5% to 4.5% of the sample.

The sample's time point label, decoded: 6 months after combined kidney and bone marrow transplant. Transplants used related donors with nonmyeloablative bone marrow transplantation; mixed chimerism was transient in the human trials. Unstimulated Tregs (CD4+CD25+CD127-), CD4+ non-Tregs (CD4+CD25-), CD4 and CD8 cells were FACS-sorted from thawed PBMCs. Patients were 4 combined kidney and bone marrow transplant recipients from the ITN036ST trial, and only these trial subjects had samples available. Healthy control blood was processed to PBMCs by Ficoll density gradient and cryopreserved, and patient PBMCs were collected before and after transplant.

The sequence links TRBV6-1 to TRBJ1-6, with 8 bases in between that match TRBD1. The source of this sequence is a human patient who received a combined kidney and bone marrow transplant. Following a transplant, some T cells may be graft donor cells, not patient cells. Source: CD4+ T cells from blood (PBMCs), taken 6 months after the transplant. In nucleotides, the sequence is TGTGCCAGCAGTGGGACAGGGTTTTCCCCCCTCCACTTT. Its protein is CASSGTGFSPLHF.